Below are 6 T cell receptor beta chains sequenced from a single sample in a study of CD8+CD57+ T cells in acquired aplastic anemia. According to the study, genomic DNA was the template for TCR beta VDJ and CDR3 profiling. TCRdb reprocessed the reads with MiXCR, giving one entry per CDR3 protein. The sample includes 450,000 to 600,000 distinct CDR3 sequences, over 25% of them seen just once. Before being chosen for sequencing, patients had shown CD8+CD57+ cell expansion by flow cytometry. Sequencing was performed on sorted CD4+, CD8+, or CD8+CD57+ T cells (not recorded which) from PBMCs. The receptors come from a human donor with aplastic anemia.

The table lists this clonotype with many counts. An end of the junction differs from the germline gene, which may be a read error. This rearrangement joins TRBV6-1 to TRBJ2-7, with 8 bases fitting TRBD1. The germline gives CDR1 MNHNS, CDR2 SASEGT. The CDR3 runs 13 residues. The CDR3 sequence: CASREDRGWEQYF. CDR3 nucleotides: TGTGCCAGCAGAGAAGACAGGGGTTGGGAGCAGTACTTC.

This clonotype came up a few times. V usage is TRBV12-3 or TRBV12-4 and J usage is TRBJ2-5, with 10 bases matching TRBD2. There are 16 residues in the CDR3. The V gene end was trimmed by 5 bases and the J gene end by 4 bases; junction bases not matched to a gene: 10. CDR3 in DNA: TGTGCCAGCAGTAATCCGGGACTAGCGTTCACAGAGACCCAGTACTTC. It encodes CASSNPGLAFTETQYF.

This chain uses TRBV5-6 with TRBJ2-6; D gene uncertain. V gave up 7 bases and J gave up 0 bases, with 14 bases separating them. The CDR3 is made up of 16 amino acids. Germline CDR1 SGHDT, CDR2 YYEEEE. CDR3 nucleotide sequence: TGTGCCAGCCGCTCTAGACGGGCCTCTGGGGCCAACGTCCTGACTTTC. It specifies CASRSRRASGANVLTF.

This clonotype has just a few counts. The chain is built from TRBV7-8 and TRBJ1-5, with 9 positions matching TRBD1. The CDR3 covers 16 residues. From germline, CDR1 is SGHVS and CDR2 FQNEAQ. Germline trimming cut 5 bases from V and 5 bases from J; bases unmatched to any gene: 10. The CDR3 sequence: CASSPTTGGPDQPQHF. CDR3 DNA: TGTGCCAGCAGCCCAACTACAGGGGGCCCGGATCAGCCCCAGCATTTT.

This clonotype was seen many times. The gene calls are TRBV7-8 and TRBJ1-1; the match to TRBD1 covers 7 bases. Germline loops: CDR1 SGHVS, CDR2 FQNEAQ. V gave up 5 bases and J gave up 6 bases; unmatched junction bases: 6. The CDR3 is made up of 13 amino acids. The CDR3 here is CASSKDRLSEAFF. The DNA for the CDR3 is TGTGCCAGCAGCAAGGACAGGCTATCTGAAGCTTTCTTT.

This clonotype occurred a few times. This sequence joins TRBV5-6 and TRBJ2-2; a possible D gene is TRBD1 (5 bases). Per germline, CDR1 SGHDT and CDR2 YYEEEE. Trimming shortened V by 4 bases and J by 0 bases, and 16 bases separated the two germline ends. The CDR3 runs to 17 residues. The CDR3 coding sequence is TGTGCCAGCAGCCGAAGACAGATACCAACGAACACCGGGGAGCTGTTTTTT. Translated, it gives CASSRRQIPTNTGELFF.